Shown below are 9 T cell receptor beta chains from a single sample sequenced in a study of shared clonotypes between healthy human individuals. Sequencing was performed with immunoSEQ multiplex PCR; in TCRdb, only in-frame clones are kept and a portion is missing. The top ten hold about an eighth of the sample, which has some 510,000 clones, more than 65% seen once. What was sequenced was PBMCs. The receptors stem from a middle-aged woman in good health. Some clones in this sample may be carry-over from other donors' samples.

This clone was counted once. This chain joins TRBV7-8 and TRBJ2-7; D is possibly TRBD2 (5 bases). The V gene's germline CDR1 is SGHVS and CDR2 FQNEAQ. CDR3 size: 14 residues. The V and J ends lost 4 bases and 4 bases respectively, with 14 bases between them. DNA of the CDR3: TGTGCCAGCAGCTCTAGCCCTCAAGGATACGAGCAGTACTTC. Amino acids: CASSSSPQGYEQYF.

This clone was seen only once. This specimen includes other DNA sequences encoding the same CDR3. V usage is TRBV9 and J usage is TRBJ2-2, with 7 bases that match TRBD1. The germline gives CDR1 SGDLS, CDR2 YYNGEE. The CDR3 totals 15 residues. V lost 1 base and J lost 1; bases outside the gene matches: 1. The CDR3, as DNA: TGTGCCAGCAGCGTACGGGACAGGAACACCGGGGAGCTGTTTTTT. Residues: CASSVRDRNTGELFF. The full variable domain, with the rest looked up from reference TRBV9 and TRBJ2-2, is DSGVTQTPKHLITATGQRVTLRCSPRSGDLSVYWYQQSLDQGLQFLIQYYNGEERAKGNILERFSAQQFPDLHSELNLSSLELGDSALYFCASSVRDRNTGELFFGEGSRLTVL.

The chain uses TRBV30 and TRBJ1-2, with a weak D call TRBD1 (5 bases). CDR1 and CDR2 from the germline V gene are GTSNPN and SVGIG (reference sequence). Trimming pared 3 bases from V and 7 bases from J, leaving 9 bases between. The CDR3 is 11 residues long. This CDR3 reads CAWSSRGGYTF. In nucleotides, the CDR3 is TGTGCCTGGAGCTCGAGGGGTGGCTACACCTTC.

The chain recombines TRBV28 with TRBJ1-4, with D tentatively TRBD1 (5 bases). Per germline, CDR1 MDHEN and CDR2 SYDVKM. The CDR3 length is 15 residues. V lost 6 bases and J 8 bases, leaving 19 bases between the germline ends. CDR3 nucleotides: TGTGCCAGCAGGCAAGACCGGGCGCCAGGGGAAAAACTGTTTTTT. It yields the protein CASRQDRAPGEKLFF.

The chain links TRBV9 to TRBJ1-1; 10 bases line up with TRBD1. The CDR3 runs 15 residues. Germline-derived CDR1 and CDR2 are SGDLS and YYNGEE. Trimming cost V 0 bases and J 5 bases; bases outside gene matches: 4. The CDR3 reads CASSVGDRGWTEAFF. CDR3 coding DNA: TGTGCCAGCAGCGTAGGGGACAGGGGCTGGACTGAAGCTTTCTTT.

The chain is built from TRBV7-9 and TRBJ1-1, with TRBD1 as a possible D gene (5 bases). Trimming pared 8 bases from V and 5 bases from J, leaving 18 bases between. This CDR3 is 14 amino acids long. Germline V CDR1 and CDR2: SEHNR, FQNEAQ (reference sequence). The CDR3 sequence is CASGQTGRGTEAFF. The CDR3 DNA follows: TGTGCCAGCGGCCAAACAGGCCGTGGGACTGAAGCTTTCTTT.

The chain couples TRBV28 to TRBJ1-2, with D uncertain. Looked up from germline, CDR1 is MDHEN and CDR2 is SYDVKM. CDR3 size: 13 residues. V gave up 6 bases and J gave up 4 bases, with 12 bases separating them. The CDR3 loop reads CASRTGPAYGYTF. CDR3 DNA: TGTGCCAGCAGGACCGGGCCAGCCTATGGCTACACCTTC.

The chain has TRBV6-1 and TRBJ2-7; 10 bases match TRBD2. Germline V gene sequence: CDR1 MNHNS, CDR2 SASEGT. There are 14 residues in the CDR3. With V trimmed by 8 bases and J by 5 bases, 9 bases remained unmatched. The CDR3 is CASATGTSVHEQYF. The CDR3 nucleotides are TGTGCCAGCGCAACCGGGACTAGCGTCCACGAGCAGTACTTC.

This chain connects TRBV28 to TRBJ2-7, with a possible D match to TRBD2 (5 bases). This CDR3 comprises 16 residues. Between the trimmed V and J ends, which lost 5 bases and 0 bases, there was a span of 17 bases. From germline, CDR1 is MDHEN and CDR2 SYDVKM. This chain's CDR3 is CASSPTRVDASYEQYF. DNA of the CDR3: TGTGCCAGCAGTCCCACTAGGGTGGACGCCTCCTACGAGCAGTACTTC.